These T cell receptor beta chains were read from a single sample in a study of T cell repertoires in cytomegalovirus infection. One entry per CDR3 protein results from TCRdb running MiXCR on the reads. The data contain some 150,000 distinct CDR3 sequences, around a quarter of them singletons. The material sequenced was PBMCs. These receptors all stem from a human donor in good health (CMV status not recorded). Some clones in this sample may be carry-over from other donors' samples. Each CDR3 is given with its conserved first and last residue. Fields, in order: CDR3 protein, CDR3 DNA, D gene, J gene, clone size, V gene. The D gene is left open where the match is weak. Part of the rows lack a size; the others show once, few, many or a class for expanded clones.

CASSTTKRGGLVEQFF,TGTGCCAGCAGTACGACGAAGCGGGGGGGCCTGGTTGAGCAGTTCTTC,TRBD2,TRBJ2-1,few,TRBV28
CASSLVTDGVETQYF,TGTGCCAGCAGCTTGGTAACCGACGGGGTGGAGACCCAGTACTTC,-,TRBJ2-5,few,TRBV5-6
CASSPDRGSNQPQHF,TGTGCCAGCAGCCCCGACAGGGGGAGCAATCAGCCCCAGCATTTT,TRBD1,TRBJ1-5,many,TRBV7-2
CASSSRVWVETQYF,TGTGCCAGCAGCTCCCGGGTCTGGGTTGAGACCCAGTACTTC,-,TRBJ2-5,many,TRBV7-2
CASGGLTGVLDTQYF,TGTGCCAGTGGGGGTTTAACAGGGGTTTTGGATACGCAGTATTTT,TRBD1,TRBJ2-3,few,TRBV12-3/TRBV12-4
CATSDGRFTDTQYF,TGTGCCACCAGTGACGGGAGGTTCACAGATACGCAGTATTTT,TRBD2,TRBJ2-3,few,TRBV24-1
CSVAYGRWGTEAFF,TGCAGCGTTGCCTACGGGCGTTGGGGCACTGAAGCTTTCTTT,-,TRBJ1-1,-,TRBV29-1
CASSIVTGSTNGYTF,TGTGCCAGTAGTATTGTTACCGGGTCTACGAATGGCTACACCTTC,-,TRBJ1-2,medium-sized,TRBV19
CASSLERGLNYGYTF,TGTGCCAGCAGCTTAGAGAGGGGACTAAACTATGGCTACACCTTC,-,TRBJ1-2,many,TRBV11-2
CATLQGGATDTQYF,TGTGCCACATTGCAGGGGGGAGCAACAGATACGCAGTATTTT,-,TRBJ2-3,few,TRBV6-2/TRBV6-3
CASSDSLGEGSPLHF,TGTGCCAGCAGTGACTCGCTGGGGGAAGGTTCACCCCTCCACTTT,-,TRBJ1-6,-,TRBV6-4
CASSFGDVAYEQYF,TGTGCCAGCAGTTTTGGGGACGTCGCCTACGAGCAGTACTTC,-,TRBJ2-7,-,TRBV12-3/TRBV12-4
CASSQGLWQTNTEAFF,TGTGCCAGCAGCCAGGGGTTATGGCAGACGAACACTGAAGCTTTCTTT,-,TRBJ1-1,-,TRBV3-1
CASSGLIYEQYF,TGTGCCAGCAGCGGGCTCATCTACGAGCAGTACTTC,-,TRBJ2-7,-,TRBV5-6
CASRATGAFEKLFF,TGTGCCAGCAGAGCAACCGGAGCGTTTGAAAAACTGTTTTTT,-,TRBJ1-4,many,TRBV27
CSARAREQPQHF,TGCAGTGCTAGAGCCAGAGAACAGCCCCAGCATTTT,-,TRBJ1-5,-,TRBV20-1
CASSLGIANYGYTF,TGTGCCAGCAGCTTAGGGATAGCTAACTATGGCTACACCTTC,-,TRBJ1-2,many,TRBV7-2
CASNRQGDEKLFF,TGTGCCAGTAACCGACAGGGTGATGAAAAACTGTTTTTT,TRBD1,TRBJ1-4,-,TRBV19
CASGQRIQPQHF,TGTGCCAGCGGTCAGAGAATTCAGCCCCAGCATTTT,-,TRBJ1-5,few,TRBV28
CSADPDRALRGYTF,TGCAGTGCCGATCCCGACAGGGCCCTCAGAGGCTACACCTTC,TRBD1,TRBJ1-2,few,TRBV20-1
CASSQYRQEGTYEQYF,TGTGCCAGCAGCCAATACCGGCAAGAGGGTACCTACGAGCAGTACTTC,-,TRBJ2-7,-,TRBV7-9
CASMRGRQGKQPQHF,TGTGCCAGCATGAGGGGGAGACAGGGGAAACAGCCCCAGCATTTT,TRBD1,TRBJ1-5,many,TRBV7-8
CASSAGLAKTGELFF,TGTGCCAGCAGCGCGGGACTAGCGAAGACCGGGGAGCTGTTTTTT,TRBD2,TRBJ2-2,-,TRBV9
CASSHGGTGYRGYGYTF,TGTGCCAGCAGTCATGGGGGAACAGGGTATCGCGGCTATGGCTACACCTTC,-,TRBJ1-2,few,TRBV6-2/TRBV6-3
CASSVRGGITEAFF,TGTGCCAGCAGTGTCCGGGGAGGGATAACTGAAGCTTTCTTT,-,TRBJ1-1,few,TRBV6-1
CASSLSREEETQYF,TGTGCCAGCAGTTTATCGCGGGAGGAGGAGACCCAGTACTTC,TRBD2,TRBJ2-5,-,TRBV28
CASSLTTGEASYNEQFF,TGTGCCAGCAGCTTAACGACAGGGGAAGCTTCCTACAATGAGCAGTTCTTC,TRBD1,TRBJ2-1,few,TRBV11-1
CASKGMQTYTEAFF,TGTGCCAGCAAGGGAATGCAGACTTACACTGAAGCTTTCTTT,-,TRBJ1-1,many,TRBV28
CASSAGLGEKLFF,TGTGCCAGCAGCGCAGGGTTAGGTGAAAAACTGTTTTTT,-,TRBJ1-4,-,TRBV7-8
CASSLTGVNEAFF,TGTGCCAGCAGCTTAACAGGGGTTAATGAAGCTTTCTTT,-,TRBJ1-1,-,TRBV7-3
CASSIQDNTEAFF,TGTGCCAGTAGTATACAGGATAACACTGAAGCTTTCTTT,-,TRBJ1-1,many,TRBV19
CSVWTGAYGYTF,TGCAGCGTATGGACAGGGGCCTATGGCTACACCTTC,TRBD1,TRBJ1-2,-,TRBV29-1
CSASPGEGFEKLFF,TGCAGTGCTAGCCCCGGAGAGGGCTTTGAAAAACTGTTTTTT,-,TRBJ1-4,many,TRBV20-1
CASSPLANAYEQYF,TGTGCCAGCAGCCCCCTTGCGAACGCCTACGAGCAGTACTTC,-,TRBJ2-7,many,TRBV7-3
CASSLIGSYEQYF,TGTGCCAGCAGCTTAATTGGGTCCTACGAGCAGTACTTC,-,TRBJ2-7,many,TRBV7-2
CASSGAGNEKLFF,TGCGCCAGCAGTGGGGCGGGGAATGAAAAACTGTTTTTT,-,TRBJ1-4,-,TRBV5-1
CASTAFERGNQPQHF,TGTGCCAGCACCGCTTTTGAACGGGGCAATCAGCCCCAGCATTTT,-,TRBJ1-5,few,TRBV12-3/TRBV12-4
CASSVGVMNTEAFF,TGTGCCAGCAGCGTAGGGGTGATGAACACTGAAGCTTTCTTT,-,TRBJ1-1,once,TRBV9
CASSLSARTNTGELFF,TGTGCCAGCAGCTTAAGCGCCAGGACGAACACCGGGGAGCTGTTTTTT,-,TRBJ2-2,many,TRBV7-2
CASSLGEYQPQHF,TGTGCCAGCAGCTTAGGGGAGTATCAGCCCCAGCATTTT,-,TRBJ1-5,many,TRBV7-8
CATSRDRGYEQYF,TGTGCCACCAGCAGAGATCGGGGATACGAGCAGTACTTC,-,TRBJ2-7,-,TRBV15
CASSPPRGKLFF,TGTGCCAGCAGCCCACCAAGGGGAAAACTGTTTTTT,-,TRBJ1-4,few,TRBV7-6
CASSLWGRKNGYTF,TGTGCCAGCAGTTTATGGGGACGGAAAAATGGCTACACCTTC,-,TRBJ1-2,-,TRBV28
CASLRVKWGGYTF,TGTGCCAGCTTAAGGGTAAAGTGGGGTGGCTACACCTTC,-,TRBJ1-2,few,TRBV28
CASSLFLPEKGLNQPQHF,TGTGCCAGCAGTTTATTCCTCCCGGAGAAGGGCCTGAATCAGCCCCAGCATTTT,-,TRBJ1-5,-,TRBV28
CATAQGGKTEAFF,TGTGCCACAGCACAGGGCGGGAAGACTGAAGCTTTCTTT,-,TRBJ1-1,-,TRBV7-3
CATGGWRGLTDTQYF,TGTGCCACCGGTGGATGGAGGGGACTCACAGATACGCAGTATTTT,-,TRBJ2-3,few,TRBV7-9
CASSSRTSGENEQFF,TGTGCCAGCAGCTCCCGGACTAGCGGGGAAAATGAGCAGTTCTTC,TRBD2,TRBJ2-1,-,TRBV7-6
CASSRNSYEQYF,TGTGCCAGCAGTCGTAACTCCTACGAGCAGTACTTC,-,TRBJ2-7,-,TRBV7-2
CSAADREAEGYTF,TGCAGCGCCGCGGACAGGGAGGCGGAGGGCTACACCTTC,TRBD1,TRBJ1-2,many,TRBV29-1
CSAPLVFPGAEKLFF,TGCAGCGCTCCTTTGGTTTTTCCGGGGGCCGAAAAACTGTTTTTT,-,TRBJ1-4,few,TRBV29-1